This T cell receptor (beta chain) was recovered during a study of cytomegalovirus exposure and HLA in healthy donors. Looking at the study overall: A data release that came early held roughly 80 million unique TCRs from HLA-typed donors.

PCR involved 60 Vbeta and 13 Jbeta primers. Produced via immunoSEQ multiplex PCR; TCRdb's table is partial and in-frame only. Of over 65,000 clones listed, 70% to 80% were seen once; the top ten hold roughly an eighth. Concerning this clone: The antigen remains undetermined.

Overall study findings and caveats: The study assumed roughly uniform donor sequencing depth for presence/absence analyses. The study recorded around 160 TCR beta chains that were cytomegalovirus-associated. Among the CMV-associated chains, a few were confirmed in vitro as specific for CMV antigens.

The source of this sequence is a human donor in good health. The sample comprised PBMCs.

The chain's CDR3 is CASTEGQGVYNEQFF. The CDR3 bases are TGTGCCAGCACCGAGGGACAGGGGGTCTACAATGAGCAGTTCTTC. V gene TRBV9 combines with J gene TRBJ2-1; 11 bases are a match to TRBD1. Trimming took 6 bases from V and 3 from J; bases not matched to a gene: 5. Germline V gene data show CDR1 as SGDLS and CDR2 as YYNGEE. The CDR3 consists of 15 residues.